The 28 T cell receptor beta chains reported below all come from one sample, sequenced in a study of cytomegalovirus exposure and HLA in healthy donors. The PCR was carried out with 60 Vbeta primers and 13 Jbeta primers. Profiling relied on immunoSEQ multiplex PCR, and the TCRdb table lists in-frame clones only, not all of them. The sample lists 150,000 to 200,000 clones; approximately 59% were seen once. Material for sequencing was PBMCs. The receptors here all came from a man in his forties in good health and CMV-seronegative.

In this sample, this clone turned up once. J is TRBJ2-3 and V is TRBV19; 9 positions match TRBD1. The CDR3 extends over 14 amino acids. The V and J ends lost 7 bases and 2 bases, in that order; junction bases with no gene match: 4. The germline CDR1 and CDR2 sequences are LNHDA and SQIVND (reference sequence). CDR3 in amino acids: CASKNRGPTDTQYF. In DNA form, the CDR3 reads TGTGCCAGTAAAAACAGGGGGCCCACAGATACGCAGTATTTT.

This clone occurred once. As DNA, the CDR3 is TGTGCCAGCAGCCAAGATCGACACCTGGGACAGGGGGCGCGGGGAGCTTTCTTT. It is translated as CASSQDRHLGQGARGAFF. The chain couples TRBV14 to TRBJ1-1, with 12 positions matching TRBD1. The CDR3 is made up of 18 amino acids. In germline, CDR1 is SGHDN, CDR2 FVKESK. V shed 0 bases, J shed 10 bases, and the junction held 15 bases outside the gene matches.

CDR3 sequence: CASSQDSSGTDTQYF. The CDR3 nucleotides read TGCGCCAGCAGCCAAGATTCAAGCGGCACAGATACGCAGTATTTT. The V and J genes are TRBV4-1 and TRBJ2-3, with no clear D. Trimming shortened V by 0 bases and J by 1 base, and 8 bases separated the two germline ends. The length of the CDR3 is 15 residues. CDR1 MGHRA and CDR2 YSYEKL come from the germline V gene.

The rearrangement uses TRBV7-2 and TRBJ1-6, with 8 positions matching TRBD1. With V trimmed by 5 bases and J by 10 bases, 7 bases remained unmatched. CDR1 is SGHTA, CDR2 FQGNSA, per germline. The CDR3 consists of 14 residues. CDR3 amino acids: CASSQGQVRSPLHF. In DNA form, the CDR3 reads TGTGCCAGCAGCCAGGGACAGGTTCGGTCACCCCTCCACTTT.

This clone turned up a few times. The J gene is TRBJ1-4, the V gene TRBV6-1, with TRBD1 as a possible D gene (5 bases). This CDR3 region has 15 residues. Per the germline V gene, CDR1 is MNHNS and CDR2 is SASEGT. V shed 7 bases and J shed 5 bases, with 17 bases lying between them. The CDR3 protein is CASIKGLGANEKLFF. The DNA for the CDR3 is TGTGCCAGCATTAAAGGGTTAGGGGCGAATGAAAAACTGTTTTTT.

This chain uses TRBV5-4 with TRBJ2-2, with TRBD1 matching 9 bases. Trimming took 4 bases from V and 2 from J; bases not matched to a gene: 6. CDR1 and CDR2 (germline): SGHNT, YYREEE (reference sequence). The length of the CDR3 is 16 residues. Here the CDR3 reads CASSTGQGLNTGELFF. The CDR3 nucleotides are TGTGCCAGCAGCACGGGACAGGGCCTAAACACCGGGGAGCTGTTTTTT. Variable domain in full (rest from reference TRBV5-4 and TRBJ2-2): ETGVTQSPTHLIKTRGQQVTLRCSSQSGHNTVSWYQQALGQGPQFIFQYYREEENGRGNFPPRFSGLQFPNYSSELNVNALELDDSALYLCASSTGQGLNTGELFFGEGSRLTVL.

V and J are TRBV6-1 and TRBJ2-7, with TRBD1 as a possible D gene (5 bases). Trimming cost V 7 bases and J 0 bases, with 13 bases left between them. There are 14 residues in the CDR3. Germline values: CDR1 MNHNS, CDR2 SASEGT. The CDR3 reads CASTRQRSSYEQYF. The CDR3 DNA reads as TGTGCCAGCACTAGACAGAGGAGCTCCTACGAGCAGTACTTC.

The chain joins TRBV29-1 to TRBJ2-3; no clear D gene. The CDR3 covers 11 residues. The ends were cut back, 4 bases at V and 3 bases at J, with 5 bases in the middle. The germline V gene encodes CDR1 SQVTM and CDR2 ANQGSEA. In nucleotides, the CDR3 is TGCAGCGTTGCTCAGACAGATACGCAGTATTTT. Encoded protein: CSVAQTDTQYF.

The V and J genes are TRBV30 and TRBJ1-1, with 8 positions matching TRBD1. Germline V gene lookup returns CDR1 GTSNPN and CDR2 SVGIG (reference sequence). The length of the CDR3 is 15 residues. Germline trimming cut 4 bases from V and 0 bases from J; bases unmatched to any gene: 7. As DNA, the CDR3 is TGTGCCTGGACAGGGGGCGTCGGAATGAACACTGAAGCTTTCTTT. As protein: CAWTGGVGMNTEAFF.

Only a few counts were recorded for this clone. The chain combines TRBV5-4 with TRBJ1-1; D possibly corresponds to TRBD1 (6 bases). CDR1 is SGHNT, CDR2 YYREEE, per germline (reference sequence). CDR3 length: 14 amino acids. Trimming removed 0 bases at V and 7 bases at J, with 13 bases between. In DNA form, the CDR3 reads TGTGCCAGCAGCTTGGTTGGACAGCGTCGTGAAGCTTTCTTT. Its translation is CASSLVGQRREAFF.

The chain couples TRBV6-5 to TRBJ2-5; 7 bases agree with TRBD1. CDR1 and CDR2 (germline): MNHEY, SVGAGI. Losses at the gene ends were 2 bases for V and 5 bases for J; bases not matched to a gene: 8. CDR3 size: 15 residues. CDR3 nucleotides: TGTGCCAGCAGTTACAGCCAAGGGGGACAGGAGACCCAGTACTTC. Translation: CASSYSQGGQETQYF.

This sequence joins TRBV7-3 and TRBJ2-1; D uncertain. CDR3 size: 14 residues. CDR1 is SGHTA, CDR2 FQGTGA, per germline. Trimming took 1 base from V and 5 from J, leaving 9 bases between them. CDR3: CASSLNRGNNEQFF. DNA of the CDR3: TGTGCCAGCAGCTTAAACCGCGGAAACAATGAGCAGTTCTTC. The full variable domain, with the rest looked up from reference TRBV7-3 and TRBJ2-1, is GAGVSQTPSNKVTEKGKYVELRCDPISGHTALYWYRQSLGQGPEFLIYFQGTGAADDSGLPNDRFFAVRPEGSVSTLKIQRTERGDSAVYLCASSLNRGNNEQFFGPGTRLTVL.

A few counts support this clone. CDR3: CASSLLGRDTEAFF. Here the CDR3 DNA reads TGCGCCAGCAGCTTGTTAGGGAGGGACACTGAAGCTTTCTTT. V and J are TRBV5-1 and TRBJ1-1; D gene uncertain. This CDR3 is 14 amino acids long. V was cut by 1 base and J by 3 bases, with 10 bases left in between. Germline V gives CDR1 SGHRS, CDR2 YFSETQ.

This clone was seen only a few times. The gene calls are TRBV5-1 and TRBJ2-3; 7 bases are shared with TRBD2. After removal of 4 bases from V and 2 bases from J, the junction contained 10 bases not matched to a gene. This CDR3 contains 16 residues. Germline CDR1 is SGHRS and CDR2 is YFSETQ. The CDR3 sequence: CASSPLRSGDTDTQYF. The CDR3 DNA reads TGCGCCAGCAGCCCCCTAAGAAGCGGGGACACAGATACGCAGTATTTT.

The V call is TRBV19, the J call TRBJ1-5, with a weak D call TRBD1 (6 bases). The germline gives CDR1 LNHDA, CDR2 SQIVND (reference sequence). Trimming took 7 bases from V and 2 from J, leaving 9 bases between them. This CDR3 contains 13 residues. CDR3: CASMNRGNQPQHF. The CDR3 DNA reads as TGTGCCAGTATGAACAGGGGCAATCAGCCCCAGCATTTT.

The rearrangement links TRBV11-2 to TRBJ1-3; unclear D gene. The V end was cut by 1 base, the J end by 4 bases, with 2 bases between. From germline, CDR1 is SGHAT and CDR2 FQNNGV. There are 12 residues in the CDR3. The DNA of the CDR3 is TGTGCCAGCAGCTTAGCAGGAAACACCATATATTTT. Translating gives CASSLAGNTIYF.

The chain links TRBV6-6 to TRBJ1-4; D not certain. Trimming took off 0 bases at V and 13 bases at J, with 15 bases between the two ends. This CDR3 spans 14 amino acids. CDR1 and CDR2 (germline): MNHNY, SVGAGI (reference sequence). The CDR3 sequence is CASSYSTSGNRLFF. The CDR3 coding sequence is TGTGCCAGCAGTTACTCGACTTCCGGCAATAGACTGTTTTTT.

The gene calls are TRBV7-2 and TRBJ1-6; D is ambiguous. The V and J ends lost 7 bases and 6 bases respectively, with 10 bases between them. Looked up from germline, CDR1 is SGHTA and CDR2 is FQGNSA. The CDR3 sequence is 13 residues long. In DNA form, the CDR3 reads TGTGCCAGCACACAGTACCTTAATTCACCCCTCCACTTT. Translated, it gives CASTQYLNSPLHF.

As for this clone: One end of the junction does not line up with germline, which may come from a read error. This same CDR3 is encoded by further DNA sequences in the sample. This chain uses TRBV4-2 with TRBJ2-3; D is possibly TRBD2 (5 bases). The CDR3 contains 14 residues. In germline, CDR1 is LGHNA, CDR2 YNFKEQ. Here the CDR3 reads CASSQQTITDTQYF. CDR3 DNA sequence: TGTGCTAGCAGCCAACAGACTATCACAGATACGCAGTATTTT.

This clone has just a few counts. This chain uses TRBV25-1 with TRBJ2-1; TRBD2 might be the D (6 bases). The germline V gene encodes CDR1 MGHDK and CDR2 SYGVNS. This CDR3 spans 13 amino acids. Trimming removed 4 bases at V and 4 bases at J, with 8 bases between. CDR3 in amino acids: CASSARGYNEQFF. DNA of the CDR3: TGTGCCAGCAGTGCCCGGGGGTACAATGAGCAGTTCTTC.

CDR3 loop: CASSPPGFWNEQFF. The CDR3 coding sequence is TGTGCCAGCAGTCCCCCGGGGTTTTGGAATGAGCAGTTCTTC. The chain uses TRBV6-1 and TRBJ2-1, with D perhaps TRBD2 (5 bases). The germline V and J ends were trimmed by 5 bases and 7 bases, with 15 bases remaining between them. Germline V gives CDR1 MNHNS, CDR2 SASEGT. There are 14 residues in the CDR3.

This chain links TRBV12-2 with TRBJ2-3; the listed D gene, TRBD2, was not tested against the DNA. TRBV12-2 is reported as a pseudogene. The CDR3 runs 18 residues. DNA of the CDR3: TGTGCAAGTCGCTCATCTAGCGGGACCTATGCTAGCACAGATACGCAGTATTTT. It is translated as CASRSSSGTYASTDTQYF.

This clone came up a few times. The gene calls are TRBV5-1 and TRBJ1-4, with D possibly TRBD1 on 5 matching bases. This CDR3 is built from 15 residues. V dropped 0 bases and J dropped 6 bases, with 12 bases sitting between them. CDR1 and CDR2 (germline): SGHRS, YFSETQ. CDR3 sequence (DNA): TGCGCCAGCAGCTTGGCCGGCAGGGTGGATGAAAAACTGTTTTTT. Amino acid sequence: CASSLAGRVDEKLFF.

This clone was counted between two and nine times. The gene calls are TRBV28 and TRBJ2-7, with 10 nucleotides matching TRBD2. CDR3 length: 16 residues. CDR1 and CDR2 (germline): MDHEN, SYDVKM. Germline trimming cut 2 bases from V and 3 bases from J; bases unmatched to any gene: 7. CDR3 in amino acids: CASSLPGAGGVYEQYF. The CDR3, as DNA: TGTGCCAGCAGTTTACCAGGAGCGGGGGGGGTCTACGAGCAGTACTTC.

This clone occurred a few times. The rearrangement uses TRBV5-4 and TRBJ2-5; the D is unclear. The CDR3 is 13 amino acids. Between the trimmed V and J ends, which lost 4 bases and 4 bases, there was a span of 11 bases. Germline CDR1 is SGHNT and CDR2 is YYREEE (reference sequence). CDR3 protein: CASSALGGETQYF. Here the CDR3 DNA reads TGTGCCAGCAGCGCCCTCGGCGGAGAGACCCAGTACTTC.

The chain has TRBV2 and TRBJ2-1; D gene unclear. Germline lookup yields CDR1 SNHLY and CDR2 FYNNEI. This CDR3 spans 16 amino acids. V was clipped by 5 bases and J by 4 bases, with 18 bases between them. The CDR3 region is CASSTLPSVGYNEQFF. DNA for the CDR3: TGTGCCAGCAGTACTCTTCCTTCCGTCGGTTACAATGAGCAGTTCTTC.

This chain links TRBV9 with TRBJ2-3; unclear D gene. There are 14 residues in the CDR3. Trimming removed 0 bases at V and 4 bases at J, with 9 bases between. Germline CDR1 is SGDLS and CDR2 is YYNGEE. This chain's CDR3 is CASSVDLGPDTQYF. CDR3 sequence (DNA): TGTGCCAGCAGCGTAGATTTGGGCCCAGATACGCAGTATTTT. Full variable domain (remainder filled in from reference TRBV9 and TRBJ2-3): DSGVTQTPKHLITATGQRVTLRCSPRSGDLSVYWYQQSLDQGLQFLIQYYNGEERAKGNILERFSAQQFPDLHSELNLSSLELGDSALYFCASSVDLGPDTQYFGPGTRLTVL.

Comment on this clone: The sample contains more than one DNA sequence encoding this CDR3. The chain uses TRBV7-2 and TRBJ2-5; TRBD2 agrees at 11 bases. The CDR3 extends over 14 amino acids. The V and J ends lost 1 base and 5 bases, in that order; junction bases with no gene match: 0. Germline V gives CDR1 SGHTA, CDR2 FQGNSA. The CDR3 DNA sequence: TGTGCCAGCAGCTTAGGACTAGCGGGGGAGACCCAGTACTTC. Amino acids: CASSLGLAGETQYF.